This T cell receptor beta chain was identified during a study of regulatory T cells in long-lasting Graves disease. Building of the TCR beta libraries involved iRepertoire HTBI primers and Arm-PCR of CDR3 regions. Authors' methods: About 62 TRBV and roughly 15 TRBJ segments were identified across samples. TCRdb reanalysed the multiplex PCR reads using MiXCR and keeps one entry per CDR3 protein. In this record, the V and J calls reflect TCRdb's handling and not the investigators' own analysis. The sample consists of hundreds of thousands of distinct CDR3 sequences, 15% to 20% of them appearing once. Broader study findings: Examination was confined to peripheral blood, excluding thyroid tissue.

Noted time point: newly diagnosed GD, antithyroid drugs for less than 3 months. Following extraction of RNA from PBMCs, that RNA was used to make the TCR library. This clonotype was detected ten times or more. What it binds is not known. These data also formed part of another study, on T cells in Graves' hyperthyroidism and ophthalmopathy. That paper notes: Patients between 18 and 65 years old had hyperthyroidism, newly diagnosed and lasting under 2 months.

Sequenced material: peripheral blood mononuclear cells (PBMCs), taken at new diagnosis, from a patient treated with antithyroid drugs. This sequence originates from a woman in her twenties or thirties with Graves disease.

The CDR3 nucleotides read TGTGCCAGCAGCAATCAAAGACAGGGGGGCACCGGGGAGCTGTTTTTT. Protein product: CASSNQRQGGTGELFF. The chain carries TRBV7-2 and TRBJ2-2; 9 bases are shared with TRBD1. Per germline, CDR1 SGHTA and CDR2 FQGNSA. The CDR3 is made up of 16 amino acids. With 5 bases clipped from V and 4 bases from J, the junction kept 8 bases outside the gene matches.